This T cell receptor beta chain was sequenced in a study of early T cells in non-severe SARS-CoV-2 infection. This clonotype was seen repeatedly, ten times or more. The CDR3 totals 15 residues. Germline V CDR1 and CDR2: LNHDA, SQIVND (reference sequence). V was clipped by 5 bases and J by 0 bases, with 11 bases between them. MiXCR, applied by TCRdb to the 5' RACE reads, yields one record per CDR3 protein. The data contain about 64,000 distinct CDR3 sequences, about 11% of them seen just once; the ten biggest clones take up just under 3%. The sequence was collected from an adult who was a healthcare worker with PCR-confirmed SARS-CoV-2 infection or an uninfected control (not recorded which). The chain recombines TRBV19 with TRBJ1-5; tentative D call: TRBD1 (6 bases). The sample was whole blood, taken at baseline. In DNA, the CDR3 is TGTGCCAGTAGTGTCCAGGGGCCTAGCAATCAGCCCCAGCATTTT. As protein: CASSVQGPSNQPQHF.